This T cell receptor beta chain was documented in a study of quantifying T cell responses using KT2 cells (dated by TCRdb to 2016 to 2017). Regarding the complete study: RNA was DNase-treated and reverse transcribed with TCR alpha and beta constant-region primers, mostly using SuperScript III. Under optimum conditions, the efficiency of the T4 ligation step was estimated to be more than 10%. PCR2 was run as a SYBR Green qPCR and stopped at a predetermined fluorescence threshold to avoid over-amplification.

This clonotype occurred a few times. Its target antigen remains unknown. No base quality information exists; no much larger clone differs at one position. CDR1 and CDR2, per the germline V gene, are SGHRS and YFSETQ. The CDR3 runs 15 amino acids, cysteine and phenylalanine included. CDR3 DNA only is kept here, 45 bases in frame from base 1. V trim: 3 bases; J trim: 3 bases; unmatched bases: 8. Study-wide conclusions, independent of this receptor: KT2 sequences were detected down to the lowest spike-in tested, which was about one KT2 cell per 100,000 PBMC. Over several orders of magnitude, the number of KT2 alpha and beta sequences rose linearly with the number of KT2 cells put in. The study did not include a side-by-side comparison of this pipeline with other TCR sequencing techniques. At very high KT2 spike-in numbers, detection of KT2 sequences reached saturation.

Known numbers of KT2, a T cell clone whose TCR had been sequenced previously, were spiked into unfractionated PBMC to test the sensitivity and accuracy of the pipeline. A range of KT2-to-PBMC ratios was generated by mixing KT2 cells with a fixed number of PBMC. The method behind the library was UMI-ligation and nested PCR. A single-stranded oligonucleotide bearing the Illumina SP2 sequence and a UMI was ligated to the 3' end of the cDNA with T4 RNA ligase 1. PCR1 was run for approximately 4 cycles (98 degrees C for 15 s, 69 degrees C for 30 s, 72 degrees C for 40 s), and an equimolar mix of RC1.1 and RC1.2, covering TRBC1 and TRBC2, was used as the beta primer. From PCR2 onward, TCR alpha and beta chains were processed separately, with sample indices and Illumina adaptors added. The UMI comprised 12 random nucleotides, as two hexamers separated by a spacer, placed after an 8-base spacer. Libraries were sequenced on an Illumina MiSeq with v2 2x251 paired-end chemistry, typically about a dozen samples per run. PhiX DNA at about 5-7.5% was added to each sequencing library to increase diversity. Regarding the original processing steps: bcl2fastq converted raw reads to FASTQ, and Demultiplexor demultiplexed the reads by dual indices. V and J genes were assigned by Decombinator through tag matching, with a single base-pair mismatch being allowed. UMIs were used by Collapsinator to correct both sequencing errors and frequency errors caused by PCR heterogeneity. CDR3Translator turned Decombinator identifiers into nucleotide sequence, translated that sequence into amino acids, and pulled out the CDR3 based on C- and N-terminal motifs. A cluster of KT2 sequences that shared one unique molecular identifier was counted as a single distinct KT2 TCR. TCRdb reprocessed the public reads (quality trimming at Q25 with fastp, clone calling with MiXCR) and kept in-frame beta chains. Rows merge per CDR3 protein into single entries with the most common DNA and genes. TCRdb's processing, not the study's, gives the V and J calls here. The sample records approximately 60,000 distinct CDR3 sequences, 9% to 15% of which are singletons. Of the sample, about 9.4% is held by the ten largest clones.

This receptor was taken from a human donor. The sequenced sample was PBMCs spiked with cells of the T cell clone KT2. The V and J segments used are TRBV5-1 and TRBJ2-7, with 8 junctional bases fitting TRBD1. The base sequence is TGCGCCAGCAGCTCTGGACAGGGCTATAGCTACGAGCAGTACTTC. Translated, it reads CASSSGQGYSYEQYF.